A selection of T cell receptor beta chains follows, all from one sample in a study of vaccination and CD4 T cells after COVID-19. TCRdb recomputed calls from the PCR reads with MiXCR, one row per CDR3 protein. The profile covers tens of thousands of distinct CDR3 sequences, with 58% appearing a single time and 2.5% to 3.5% taken by the ten largest. No antigen is known for these receptors. The specimen was CD4+ T cells from blood, cultured in vitro. The receptor source for this set is a human donor who had recovered from COVID-19. Both conserved end residues are part of each CDR3. The D gene is left open where the match is weak. Some rows mark clone size as missing; the rest say once, few, many or name a class of expanded clone.

D: .; size: .; V: TRBV7-2; J: TRBJ2-7; DNA: TGTGCCAGCAGCTTCGCTCACCACTACGAGCAGTACTTC; CDR3: CASSFAHHYEQYF
D: .; size: .; V: TRBV2; J: TRBJ2-7; DNA: TGTGCCAGCAGTGAAGGAAGCGCGGTGTGGTTTGAGCAGTACTTC; CDR3: CASSEGSAVWFEQYF
D: .; size: .; V: TRBV7-2; J: TRBJ2-3; DNA: TGTGCCAGCAGCTTAGCGGGAAGCGTAAGAGTCACAGATACGCAGTATTTT; CDR3: CASSLAGSVRVTDTQYF
D: .; size: .; V: TRBV6-1; J: TRBJ1-2; DNA: TGTGCCAGCAGTGAAAGTCCCTATGGCTACACCTTC; CDR3: CASSESPYGYTF
D: TRBD1; size: few; V: TRBV6-2/TRBV6-3; J: TRBJ1-5; DNA: TGTGCCAGCAGGTCCGGGACAGGGCCCAATGTCTTCCAGCCCCAGCATTTT; CDR3: CASRSGTGPNVFQPQHF
D: TRBD1; size: few; V: TRBV25-1; J: TRBJ1-4; DNA: TGTGCCAGCAGGCAACCAGGGGGCGCGGAAAAACTGTTTTTT; CDR3: CASRQPGGAEKLFF
D: TRBD2; size: .; V: TRBV6-1; J: TRBJ2-3; DNA: TGTGCCAGCAGTCAACCCCGGGGAGGGAGCACAGATACGCAGTATTTT; CDR3: CASSQPRGGSTDTQYF
D: .; size: .; V: TRBV20-1; J: TRBJ1-1; DNA: TGCAGTGCTAGTAGTGAAGCTTTCTTT; CDR3: CSASSEAFF
D: .; size: .; V: TRBV6-1; J: TRBJ2-7; DNA: TGTGCCAGCGCCCGGGACGCCTCCTACGAGCAGTACTTC; CDR3: CASARDASYEQYF
D: TRBD2; size: .; V: TRBV7-9; J: TRBJ2-3; DNA: TGTGCCAGCAGCTTACCTCTAGCGGGAGAAGGGGATACGCAGTATTTT; CDR3: CASSLPLAGEGDTQYF
D: TRBD2; size: .; V: TRBV6-2/TRBV6-3; J: TRBJ2-5; DNA: TGTGCCAGCAGTGATAGCGGGGGGGCCCAAGAGACCCAGTACTTC; CDR3: CASSDSGGAQETQYF
D: .; size: .; V: TRBV6-5; J: TRBJ1-1; DNA: TGTGCCAGCAGTTCAGGGAATGGGAACACTGAAGCTTTCTTT; CDR3: CASSSGNGNTEAFF
D: .; size: .; V: TRBV11-3; J: TRBJ2-3; DNA: TGTGCCAGCAGCTTACGAAGCACAGATACGCAGTATTTT; CDR3: CASSLRSTDTQYF
D: .; size: .; V: TRBV19; J: TRBJ1-3; DNA: TGTGCCAGTAGTATGGACTCAGGTAACTCTGGAAACACCATATATTTT; CDR3: CASSMDSGNSGNTIYF
D: .; size: .; V: TRBV6-5; J: TRBJ1-1; DNA: TGTGCCAGCAGCTACATCACCTCGCGGCTCAACACTGAAGCTTTCTTT; CDR3: CASSYITSRLNTEAFF
D: .; size: few; V: TRBV6-1; J: TRBJ1-1; DNA: TGTGCCAGCAACCTAGGGGGAGGCACTGAAGCTTTCTTT; CDR3: CASNLGGGTEAFF
D: .; size: .; V: TRBV29-1; J: TRBJ1-4; DNA: TGCAGCGGGTCTCTGGCAACTAATGAAAAACTGTTTTTT; CDR3: CSGSLATNEKLFF
D: .; size: .; V: TRBV20-1; J: TRBJ1-2; DNA: TGCAGTGCTCTTCTCTCCGGGGCTTATGGCTACACCTTC; CDR3: CSALLSGAYGYTF
D: TRBD1; size: few; V: TRBV11-2; J: TRBJ1-1; DNA: TGTGCCAGCAGCTTTACGGGACAGGGGGCGAGTACTGAAGCTTTCTTT; CDR3: CASSFTGQGASTEAFF
D: TRBD2; size: .; V: TRBV6-2/TRBV6-3; J: TRBJ2-1; DNA: TGTGCCAGCTCCCTAAATCTAGCGGGGGCGTACAATGAGCAGTTCTTC; CDR3: CASSLNLAGAYNEQFF
D: .; size: .; V: TRBV7-8; J: TRBJ1-1; DNA: TGTGCCAGCAGCTTCCGGGATAGGGCTTTCTTT; CDR3: CASSFRDRAFF
D: .; size: few; V: TRBV20-1; J: TRBJ1-5; DNA: TGCAGTGCTAGAGATAGGGCAGGGGATCAGCCCCAGCATTTT; CDR3: CSARDRAGDQPQHF
D: .; size: .; V: TRBV6-1; J: TRBJ1-4; DNA: TGTGCCAGCAGATCCCCGGACGGGAGATACAAAGAAAAACTGTTTTTT; CDR3: CASRSPDGRYKEKLFF
D: .; size: .; V: TRBV6-2/TRBV6-3; J: TRBJ1-1; DNA: TGTGCCAGCAGTTACGAGGGACGCACTGAAGCTTTCTTT; CDR3: CASSYEGRTEAFF
D: TRBD2; size: .; V: TRBV6-1; J: TRBJ2-7; DNA: TGTGCCAGCAGTCCAAGGGCTAGCGGGACGGGCGGCTACGAGCAGTACTTC; CDR3: CASSPRASGTGGYEQYF
D: TRBD1; size: .; V: TRBV20-1; J: TRBJ1-1; DNA: TGCAGTGCTCGGGACAGGGCGGATGGTGTAGCTTTCTTT; CDR3: CSARDRADGVAFF
D: .; size: .; V: TRBV11-3; J: TRBJ1-1; DNA: TGTGCCAGCAGCTCTCGGACCGGGGACACTGAAGCTTTCTTT; CDR3: CASSSRTGDTEAFF
D: .; size: .; V: TRBV7-2; J: TRBJ1-6; DNA: TGTGCCAGCAGCTCCGCGTGGGTCGAGTATTCACCCCTCCACTTT; CDR3: CASSSAWVEYSPLHF
D: TRBD1; size: few; V: TRBV7-9; J: TRBJ2-7; DNA: TGTGCCAGCAGCCTGGGGACAGTTAGCTCCTACGAGCAGTACTTC; CDR3: CASSLGTVSSYEQYF
D: TRBD2; size: .; V: TRBV12-3/TRBV12-4; J: TRBJ2-3; DNA: TGTGCCAGCAGCCGACTAGCGGGGTTCACAGATACGCAGTATTTT; CDR3: CASSRLAGFTDTQYF
D: TRBD1; size: .; V: TRBV6-1; J: TRBJ1-2; DNA: TGTGCCAGCAGGCAGGGGGTGGATGGCTACACCTTC; CDR3: CASRQGVDGYTF
D: .; size: few; V: TRBV20-1; J: TRBJ1-5; DNA: TGCAGTGCTAGTCATGGACCGAATAGCAATCAGCCCCAGCATTTT; CDR3: CSASHGPNSNQPQHF
D: .; size: .; V: TRBV12-3/TRBV12-4; J: TRBJ2-7; DNA: TGTGCCAGCAGTTTTAAGATAGGGGGCTACGAGCAGTACTTC; CDR3: CASSFKIGGYEQYF
D: .; size: .; V: TRBV7-8; J: TRBJ1-1; DNA: TGTGCCAGCAGCTTAAGTGTGGCAGGGGTGAACACTGAAGCTTTCTTT; CDR3: CASSLSVAGVNTEAFF
D: .; size: .; V: TRBV6-1; J: TRBJ1-1; DNA: TGTGCCAGCAGTATTTACCGTGCGCAGGCCACTGAAGCTTTCTTT; CDR3: CASSIYRAQATEAFF
D: .; size: .; V: TRBV20-1; J: TRBJ2-3; DNA: TGCAGTGCTTACCACACAGATACGCAGTATTTT; CDR3: CSAYHTDTQYF
D: .; size: once; V: TRBV3-1; J: TRBJ1-2; DNA: TGTGCCAGCAGCCTCTCCTCGGGGCGAGAAGGCTACACCTTC; CDR3: CASSLSSGREGYTF
D: .; size: few; V: TRBV27; J: TRBJ2-7; DNA: TGTGCCAGCAGTTTAGACCCTAGGGGACCCTACGAGCAGTACTTC; CDR3: CASSLDPRGPYEQYF
D: TRBD1; size: .; V: TRBV5-1; J: TRBJ2-2; DNA: TGCGCCAGCAGCTGGGGCCTGACAGGGTCGGAAAACGGGGAGCTGTTTTTT; CDR3: CASSWGLTGSENGELFF
D: TRBD1; size: .; V: TRBV24-1; J: TRBJ2-7; DNA: TGTGCCACCCAAACCGGACAGGGACGGGAGCAGTACTTC; CDR3: CATQTGQGREQYF
D: .; size: .; V: TRBV7-2; J: TRBJ2-3; DNA: TGTGCCAGCAGCTTAATACGAGATACGCAGTATTTT; CDR3: CASSLIRDTQYF
D: .; size: few; V: TRBV20-1; J: TRBJ1-5; DNA: TGCAGTGCTAGAGTGGCAGGGCATCAGCCCCAGCATTTT; CDR3: CSARVAGHQPQHF
D: .; size: few; V: TRBV6-2/TRBV6-3; J: TRBJ2-2; DNA: TGTGCCAGCAGTTACTCTGCACACGCGAACACCGGGGAGCTGTTTTTT; CDR3: CASSYSAHANTGELFF
D: TRBD2; size: .; V: TRBV20-1; J: TRBJ2-5; DNA: TGCAGTGCTAGATTAGCGGGAGGCTCGGAGACCCAGTACTTC; CDR3: CSARLAGGSETQYF
D: .; size: .; V: TRBV4-3; J: TRBJ1-1; DNA: TGCGCCAGCAGCCACTTCGGCGGGGGGCTGACTGAAGCTTTCTTT; CDR3: CASSHFGGGLTEAFF
D: TRBD1; size: .; V: TRBV15; J: TRBJ2-1; DNA: TGTGCCACCAGCAGATCCGACAGGGGCCGGGAGCAGTTCTTC; CDR3: CATSRSDRGREQFF
D: .; size: .; V: TRBV6-1; J: TRBJ1-2; DNA: TGTACCAGCATGGGCAGGGGTTATGGCTACACCTTC; CDR3: CTSMGRGYGYTF
D: .; size: .; V: TRBV2; J: TRBJ1-1; DNA: TGTGCCAGCAGTCACCCCCAGGGGCGCGGAGGTTTCTTT; CDR3: CASSHPQGRGGFF
D: .; size: few; V: TRBV24-1; J: TRBJ2-5; DNA: TGTGCCACCAGTGATCCCCGGACCCCCGAAGGCCTAGAGACCCAGTACTTC; CDR3: CATSDPRTPEGLETQYF
D: .; size: few; V: TRBV2; J: TRBJ1-5; DNA: TGTGCCAGCAGGCTCCAGGGGTCGCGCAATCAGCCCCAGCATTTT; CDR3: CASRLQGSRNQPQHF
D: .; size: .; V: TRBV6-5; J: TRBJ2-7; DNA: TGTGCCAGCAGTTACTCGTTACCCGGGATAAACTACGAGCAGTACTTC; CDR3: CASSYSLPGINYEQYF
D: .; size: .; V: TRBV7-2; J: TRBJ2-1; DNA: TGTGCCAGCCGATGGGGTCCTAACAATGAGCAGTTCTTC; CDR3: CASRWGPNNEQFF
D: TRBD1; size: .; V: TRBV19; J: TRBJ1-1; DNA: TGTGCCAGTAGTGCCGACAGGGTGAACACTGAAGCTTTCTTT; CDR3: CASSADRVNTEAFF
D: .; size: few; V: TRBV6-1; J: TRBJ2-7; DNA: TGTGCCAGCAGTGAGCACTGGGACTGGAGCTCCTACGAGCAGTACTTC; CDR3: CASSEHWDWSSYEQYF
D: .; size: few; V: TRBV20-1; J: TRBJ1-2; DNA: TGCAGTGCTAGACCCCCACACCGTCCCCAGGACTACACCTTC; CDR3: CSARPPHRPQDYTF
D: .; size: .; V: TRBV5-1; J: TRBJ1-2; DNA: TGCGCCAGCAGCTTGGATTCGCGTTCAGGGGCGCATGGCTACACCTTC; CDR3: CASSLDSRSGAHGYTF
D: TRBD1; size: few; V: TRBV7-6; J: TRBJ1-2; DNA: TGTGCCAGCAGCCCTCGACAGGGCCCGAACTATGGCTACACCTTC; CDR3: CASSPRQGPNYGYTF
D: .; size: .; V: TRBV19; J: TRBJ1-2; DNA: TGTGCCAGTAGTATAGACAGGATCTATGGCTACACCTTC; CDR3: CASSIDRIYGYTF
D: .; size: few; V: TRBV20-1; J: TRBJ2-5; DNA: TGCAGTGCTAGAGACCCCCTGTTGACCCAGTACTTC; CDR3: CSARDPLLTQYF